This passage covers 31 T cell receptor beta chains from one sample sequenced in a study of blood T cells in healthy people across ages. It was with a sample-barcoded 5' primer and a J-beta primer mix that a second PCR of about 6 to 12 cycles was run. TCRdb processed the 5' RACE reads anew with MiXCR; each CDR3 protein has one entry. The sample yields roughly 730,000 distinct CDR3 sequences, more than 50% seen once. The specimen sequenced was blood. These receptors all stem from a man between 40 and 49 years old in good health.

The rearrangement links TRBV12-3 or TRBV12-4 to TRBJ2-2; D possibly corresponds to TRBD1 (5 bases). The CDR3 has 14 residues. The ends were cut back, 6 bases at V and 4 bases at J, with 12 bases in the middle. The CDR3 DNA reads as TGTGCCAGCAGACGGACAACTTCCACCGGGGAGCTGTTTTTT. Translated, it gives CASRRTTSTGELFF.

The chain couples TRBV6-2 or TRBV6-3 to TRBJ2-1; 8 bases fit TRBD1. Germline V gene lookup returns CDR1 MNHEY and CDR2 SVGEGT. Trimming at V came to 0 bases and at J to 6 bases, leaving 4 bases not matched to a gene. The CDR3 is made up of 15 amino acids. In DNA, the CDR3 is TGTGCCAGCAGTTACTCCCGGACAGGGTTCAATGAGCAGTTCTTC. It specifies CASSYSRTGFNEQFF.

The chain couples TRBV11-1 to TRBJ2-3, with a weak D call TRBD2 (6 bases). Germline assignment: CDR1 SGHAT and CDR2 FQDESV (reference sequence). The length of the CDR3 is 16 residues. The ends were cut back, 5 bases at V and 3 bases at J, with 18 bases in the middle. CDR3 DNA sequence: TGTGCCAGCAGCCCCGTCGGGAGCCTCCTAACAGATACGCAGTATTTT. Encoded protein: CASSPVGSLLTDTQYF.

This sequence joins TRBV20-1 and TRBJ2-7, with 8 bases lining up with TRBD2. Germline CDR1 reads DFQATT; CDR2 reads SNEGSKA (reference sequence). V trimming: 6 bases; J trimming: 7 bases; junction bases outside the gene matches: 11. This CDR3 is 13 amino acids long. CDR3 sequence (DNA): TGCAGTGCCTTTCCCGGGAGGGGCAATGAGCAGTACTTC. Its translation is CSAFPGRGNEQYF.

DNA of the CDR3: TGCGCCAGCAGCTTGGCCACAGGGGAGGCCAAAAACATTCAGTACTTC. This codes for CASSLATGEAKNIQYF. The chain couples TRBV5-1 to TRBJ2-4; 7 bases align to TRBD1. CDR3 size: 16 residues. Trimming at V came to 0 bases and at J to 1 base, leaving 4 bases not matched to a gene. CDR1 is SGHRS, CDR2 YFSETQ, per germline.

The V and J genes are TRBV20-1 and TRBJ2-4; maybe TRBD1 (6 bases). The germline CDR1 and CDR2 sequences are DFQATT and SNEGSKA (reference sequence). There are 15 residues in the CDR3. Trimming took 6 bases from V and 13 from J, leaving 28 bases between them. CDR3 residues: CSAYDRSGDYYGQYF. The CDR3 coding sequence is TGCAGTGCATATGACAGGTCAGGAGACTACTACGGGCAGTACTTC.

The chain joins TRBV13 to TRBJ2-1, with a tentative D call TRBD2 (6 bases). CDR1 PRHDT and CDR2 FYEKMQ come from the germline V gene (reference sequence). Trimming took off 5 bases at V and 5 bases at J, with 19 bases between the two ends. CDR3 length equals 16 residues. CDR3 sequence: CASSPPLAGSNNEQFF. CDR3 in DNA: TGTGCCAGCAGCCCACCCCTGGCGGGATCCAACAATGAGCAGTTCTTC.

A word on this clonotype: The germline gene is not matched at one end of the junction; a read error may be the cause. The V and J genes are TRBV12-3 or TRBV12-4 and TRBJ2-7, with 10 bases aligning to TRBD2. The CDR3 is 15 amino acids. CDR3 residues: CTSSFGLAVSYEQYF. CDR3 nucleotides: TGTACCAGCAGTTTTGGACTAGCGGTATCATACGAGCAGTACTTC.

This clonotype was found a few times. This rearrangement joins TRBV24-1 to TRBJ2-1; tentatively, D is TRBD2 (5 bases). With 7 bases removed from V and 7 bases from J, the gap between germline ends came to 7 bases. The CDR3 length is 11 residues. Germline V gene lookup returns CDR1 KGHDR and CDR2 SFDVKD. The CDR3 spells CATREGNEQFF. The CDR3 nucleotides are TGTGCCACCAGAGAGGGTAATGAGCAGTTCTTC.

This chain connects TRBV2 to TRBJ1-4, with 9 bases identical to TRBD1. CDR1 and CDR2 from the germline V gene are SNHLY and FYNNEI. The CDR3 is made up of 15 amino acids. V lost 7 bases, J lost 0 bases, and 3 bases stayed unmatched. CDR3 amino acids: CASIYRGPTNEKLFF. The CDR3 bases are TGTGCCAGCATCTACAGGGGGCCAACTAATGAAAAACTGTTTTTT.

This clonotype has a handful of counts. CDR3 in DNA: TGCGCCAGCAGCCCCTTCCCCTTGAGCGGTAGCGGGAGTACAGAGACCCAGTACTTC. This codes for CASSPFPLSGSGSTETQYF. The chain employs TRBV5-1 and TRBJ2-5, with 9 bases lining up with TRBD2. The CDR3 loop spans 19 amino acids. From germline, CDR1 is SGHRS and CDR2 YFSETQ. V gave up 4 bases and J gave up 4 bases; unmatched junction bases: 20.

The chain uses TRBV29-1 and TRBJ2-5; D may be TRBD1 or TRBD2 (5 bases each). The V and J ends lost 4 bases and 7 bases respectively, with 16 bases between them. CDR3 length: 13 amino acids. From germline, CDR1 is SQVTM and CDR2 ANQGSEA. The CDR3 is CSVGLESGGTQYF. DNA for the CDR3: TGCAGCGTTGGATTAGAGTCTGGGGGGACCCAGTACTTC.

The chain links TRBV12-3 or TRBV12-4 to TRBJ2-5, with D tentatively TRBD1 (5 bases). The CDR3 covers 13 residues. The ends were cut back, 6 bases at V and 13 bases at J, with 21 bases in the middle. In nucleotides, the CDR3 is TGTGCCAGCAGAGTAGACAGCATCTACGAGCGGTACTTC. This codes for CASRVDSIYERYF.

The genes are TRBV28 and TRBJ2-1, with D perhaps matching TRBD2 (6 bases). The CDR3 spans 15 residues. The germline V and J ends were trimmed by 1 base and 7 bases, with 14 bases remaining between them. CDR1 MDHEN and CDR2 SYDVKM come from the germline V gene. In DNA form, the CDR3 reads TGTGCCAGCAGTTTATCGGACGGGGGTTTGAATGAGCAGTTCTTC. Amino acid sequence: CASSLSDGGLNEQFF.

In this sample, this clonotype turned up once. V is TRBV20-1 and J is TRBJ1-6; 9 bases fit TRBD1. Trimming cost V 5 bases and J 10 bases; bases outside gene matches: 12. Germline lookup yields CDR1 DFQATT and CDR2 SNEGSKA (reference sequence). CDR3 size: 15 residues. CDR3 sequence reads: CSARTLDRGGSPLHF. Here the CDR3 DNA reads TGCAGTGCTCGAACCCTGGACAGGGGTGGATCACCCCTCCACTTT.

The CDR3 DNA reads as TGCAGTGCCCCCCTCCCGGGTGAGCAGTTCTTC. Encoded protein: CSAPLPGEQFF. The chain has TRBV20-1 and TRBJ2-1; no clear D. In germline, CDR1 is DFQATT, CDR2 SNEGSKA (reference sequence). The CDR3 sequence is 11 residues long. The V end lost 6 bases, the J end lost 9 bases, and 12 bases lay between the germline ends.

This chain joins TRBV7-9 and TRBJ2-3; 7 nucleotides match TRBD2. Germline V gives CDR1 SEHNR, CDR2 FQNEAQ (reference sequence). The CDR3 has 13 amino acids. V lost 8 bases, J lost 5 bases, and 7 bases stayed unmatched. CDR3 amino acids: CASDLLARDTQYF. In nucleotides, the CDR3 is TGTGCCAGCGACCTACTAGCGAGAGATACGCAGTATTTT.

CDR3 nucleotide sequence: TGCAGTGCTCCCCACAAGACTAGCGGGGGGCAGAGCTCCTACAATGAGCAGTTCTTC. This translates into CSAPHKTSGGQSSYNEQFF. The chain recombines TRBV20-1 with TRBJ2-1; 13 bases are shared with TRBD2. The germline CDR1 and CDR2 sequences are DFQATT and SNEGSKA (reference sequence). The trim removed 5 bases at V and 0 bases at J, leaving 13 bases unmatched. This CDR3 has 19 amino acids.

This clonotype has a handful of counts. This sequence joins TRBV3-1 and TRBJ1-2; D is possibly TRBD1 (6 bases). Per germline, CDR1 LGHDT and CDR2 YNNKEL (reference sequence). The ends were cut back, 2 bases at V and 13 bases at J, with 11 bases in the middle. The CDR3 has 11 residues. The CDR3 nucleotides read TGTGCCAGCAGCCAACACGGGGGCGTCACCTTC. Protein: CASSQHGGVTF.

In this sample, this clonotype turned up many times. The chain is built from TRBV25-1 and TRBJ2-5; TRBD1 is a possible D gene (6 bases). Germline loops: CDR1 MGHDK, CDR2 SYGVNS. CDR3 size: 13 residues. Trimming cost V 3 bases and J 5 bases, with 10 bases left between them. The CDR3 loop is CASSDRGMETQYF. CDR3 DNA sequence: TGTGCCAGCAGTGACAGGGGTATGGAGACCCAGTACTTC.

This clonotype has a single count. The chain couples TRBV29-1 to TRBJ2-4; D is unresolved. The DNA end is more similar to TRBJ2-5, so the J call may be wrong. The CDR3 loop spans 11 amino acids. From germline, CDR1 is SQVTM and CDR2 ANQGSEA. As DNA, the CDR3 is TGCAGCGTTGGATGGGGTGAGACCCAGTACTTC. Translating gives CSVGWGETQYF.

The chain couples TRBV7-2 to TRBJ2-1, with TRBD1 as a possible D gene (5 bases). V was cut by 4 bases and J by 9 bases, with 13 bases left in between. Germline CDR1 is SGHTA and CDR2 is FQGNSA. The CDR3 runs to 13 residues. Here the CDR3 reads CASSSLQGTEQFF. DNA of the CDR3: TGTGCCAGCAGCTCCCTCCAGGGAACTGAGCAGTTCTTC.

The chain is built from TRBV11-3 and TRBJ2-3; D assignment may be TRBD1 or TRBD2 (6 bases each). CDR1 and CDR2 (germline): SGHNT, YENEEA. This CDR3 is built from 15 residues. The germline V and J ends were trimmed by 4 bases and 4 bases, with 15 bases remaining between them. Here the CDR3 reads CASSSRGDFADTQYF. CDR3 bases: TGTGCCAGCAGCTCTAGGGGGGACTTCGCAGATACGCAGTATTTT.

This clonotype occurred once. Here the CDR3 reads CASSLRGLDYTF. In DNA form, the CDR3 reads TGTGCCAGCAGTTTAAGGGGGCTAGACTACACCTTC. The rearrangement links TRBV28 to TRBJ1-2, with 7 positions matching TRBD1. The V and J ends lost 2 bases and 10 bases, in that order; junction bases with no gene match: 4. Germline CDR1 MDHEN, CDR2 SYDVKM. The CDR3 is 12 amino acids.

The chain joins TRBV29-1 to TRBJ1-1; D not certain. Germline values: CDR1 SQVTM, CDR2 ANQGSEA. The V and J ends lost 0 bases and 11 bases respectively, with 10 bases between them. The CDR3 spans 11 residues. CDR3 coding DNA: TGCAGCGTTGAAGATGGAGTAGGGGCTTTCTTT. Residues: CSVEDGVGAFF. Together with reference TRBV29-1 and TRBJ1-1, the CDR3 gives the full variable domain: SAVISQKPSRDICQRGTSLTIQCQVDSQVTMMFWYRQQPGQSLTLIATANQGSEATYESGFVIDKFPISRPNLTFSTLTVSNMSPEDSSIYLCSVEDGVGAFFGQGTRLTVV.

This clonotype was observed a few times. The chain's CDR3 is CASSPPLAESSYEQYF. DNA of the CDR3: TGTGCCAGCAGCCCCCCTCTAGCGGAAAGCTCCTACGAGCAGTACTTC. The V call is TRBV14, the J call TRBJ2-7, with 7 bases fitting TRBD2. J gave up 0 bases and V 4 bases, and 9 bases lay outside the gene matches. In germline, CDR1 is SGHDN, CDR2 FVKESK. The CDR3 covers 16 residues.

The table lists this clonotype with a few counts. Written as DNA, the CDR3 is TGTGCCACCAGCCGACTAACTAGGGTTGATACGCAGTATTTT. This translates into CATSRLTRVDTQYF. The rearrangement joins TRBV15 to TRBJ2-3, with D tentatively TRBD2 (5 bases). Deletions cut 5 bases from V and 6 bases from J, with 15 bases between. The CDR3 has 14 residues. Germline V lookup: CDR1 LNHNV, CDR2 YYDKDF (reference sequence).

This clonotype was observed a handful of times. The CDR3 here is CASSLHASGTGVGQPQHF. CDR3 in DNA: TGTGCCAGCAGCTTACACGCCTCCGGGACAGGGGTAGGCCAGCCCCAGCATTTT. This chain uses TRBV7-2 with TRBJ1-5, with 10 bases lining up with TRBD1. The CDR3 is made up of 18 amino acids. Germline V gene sequence: CDR1 SGHTA, CDR2 FQGNSA. V lost 2 bases to trimming and J lost 7 bases; unmatched junction nucleotides: 14. Combining the CDR3 with reference TRBV7-2 and TRBJ1-5 gives the whole variable domain GAGVSQSPSNKVTEKGKDVELRCDPISGHTALYWYRQSLGQGLEFLIYFQGNSAPDKSGLPSDRFSAERTGGSVSTLTIQRTQQEDSAVYLCASSLHASGTGVGQPQHFGDGTRLSIL.

The rearrangement uses TRBV13 and TRBJ2-7; the match to TRBD1 covers 8 bases. J lost 3 bases, V lost 0 bases, and 13 bases had no gene match. The length of the CDR3 is 18 residues. CDR1 PRHDT and CDR2 FYEKMQ come from the germline V gene (reference sequence). The CDR3 is CASSLGPGGQGLGYEQYF. As DNA, the CDR3 is TGTGCCAGCAGCTTAGGGCCCGGCGGACAGGGCCTGGGCTACGAGCAGTACTTC. Supplemented by reference TRBV13 and TRBJ2-7, the full variable domain reads AAGVIQSPRHLIKEKRETATLKCYPIPRHDTVYWYQQGPGQDPQFLISFYEKMQSDKGSIPDRFSAQQFSDYHSELNMSSLELGDSALYFCASSLGPGGQGLGYEQYFGPGTRLTVT.

J is TRBJ2-7 and V is TRBV2; D may be TRBD2 (6 bases). Germline V gene lookup returns CDR1 SNHLY and CDR2 FYNNEI. The V and J ends lost 3 bases and 4 bases respectively, with 7 bases between them. The CDR3 is made up of 12 amino acids. The CDR3 protein is CASSEEGYEQYF. Here the CDR3 DNA reads TGTGCCAGCAGTGAGGAGGGGTACGAGCAGTACTTC.

The rearrangement uses TRBV7-9 and TRBJ2-3, with 7 positions matching TRBD2. Unmatched junction bases numbered 9, after V lost 5 bases and J lost 1 base. Germline V gene sequence: CDR1 SEHNR, CDR2 FQNEAQ (reference sequence). The CDR3 is 16 amino acids. Written as DNA, the CDR3 is TGTGCCAGCAGCGGCCCCCCCCGGGGGGGCACAGATACGCAGTATTTT. Amino acids: CASSGPPRGGTDTQYF.